This T cell receptor beta chain originates from a study of cytomegalovirus exposure and HLA in healthy donors (TCRdb year 2017). Describing the broader study: In an earlier analysis of approximately 500 of the donors, approximately 300 Gb of sequence data and about 110 million unique TCR beta sequences from about 179 million T cells were reported. In a later genetic analysis, genome-wide SNP genotypes for about 55% of the roughly 670 donors were used, and that subset was treated as a discovery cohort. All discovery cohort repertoires had been generated on a single sequencing platform. Rather than drawing on any new phenotypic data, the later analysis identified candidate immune exposures from TCR beta sequences and the way those sequences occurred across donors. HLA typing covered class I and class II loci at four-digit resolution. To predict cytomegalovirus infection status, the study combined high-throughput TCR immunosequencing, statistical association of individual TCRs with disease status, and machine learning. The study aimed to test whether signatures of past pathogen exposure could be identified by cataloging public T cell receptors. In an earlier analysis of 500 to 650 of the donors, high-throughput TCR beta sequencing was used to judge whether each TCR beta V gene segment behaved as functional or pseudogenic. Among the roughly 430 genotyped donors, about 83% belonged to the genetic ancestry cluster associated with self-reported Caucasian donors. Among 350 to 400 genotyped donors of the cohort, an average of approximately 240,000 unique TCR beta nucleotide sequences were sequenced per donor, roughly 18% of them non-productive. The number of typed donors differed by locus: about 629-640 for A, B, C, DRB1 and DQB1; 522 for DQA1; over 600 for DPA1; and some 450 for DPB1. An early release that covered some 640 HLA-typed donors contained about 290 gigabases of sequencing data and about 84 million unique TCR sequences. Besides the first cohort of 666 subjects, a separate validation cohort made up of some 110 different subjects was used. The T cell repertoires of roughly 660 subjects were profiled by immunosequencing and related to cytomegalovirus serostatus. Donor age, sex, ethnicity and CMV serostatus were compiled alongside the repertoire data. Because of strong linkage in the cohort, a handful of DR-DQ haplotypes were treated as single units for association and clustering. In a later analysis, previously published TCR beta repertoires from about 670 donors were re-analyzed and high-resolution HLA genotyping was added so that TCR occurrence patterns could be studied. The full study reports these points: CMV serostatus was the only immune exposure information available for the cohort. V-gene and J-gene trimming of TCR beta chains was associated with a missense DCLRE1C variant in a later genetic analysis, and the association was replicated in an independent cohort. A cluster of highly shared sequence variants was judged likely to be a technical artifact of the sequencing pipeline. Most TCR sequences were observed very rarely across donors, whereas some public TCRs were present in many individuals. Seventeen rarely observed V segments, including chromosome 9 orphons, were excluded from the earlier analysis of some 590 of the donors because counts were too low. In vitro tests confirmed that a few of the cytomegalovirus-associated TCR beta chains recognize cytomegalovirus antigens. A later analysis associated about 17,000 TCR beta sequences with specific HLA alleles at a false discovery rate of 0.05. In an earlier analysis of about 550 of the donors, most TCR beta V segments were observed in productive rearrangements about 87% or about 30% of the time, broadly matching IMGT annotations. Roughly uniform sequencing depth across donors was assumed in presence/absence analyses, although this assumption may not hold. A total of about 180 TCR beta chains were listed by the study as associated with cytomegalovirus. A later analysis found that TCR association rates varied across HLA loci, with DRB1 alleles showing the most associated TCRs and HLA-C alleles the fewest. The authors suggested that the approach could potentially be generalized to other disease states and immunological phenotypes. In a later analysis, HLA-associated TCR beta chains showed more clonal expansion and lower generation probabilities than non-associated chains that were equally common. A further reported finding was that TCR beta sequences accurately predicted the HLA-A and HLA-B alleles for most subjects in the first cohort. In both the original and validation cohorts, the classifier was reported to diagnose cytomegalovirus status with high specificity and sensitivity. A later analysis reported that several top co-occurrence clusters appeared linked to parvovirus B19, influenza, CMV and Epstein-Barr virus. Linkage disequilibrium might explain the correlated functional status among segregating V segments, but an unknown experimental factor could not be ruled out. Because the 87-base-pair reads could not distinguish some IMGT-functional V segments, including TRBV6-2 and TRBV6-3, those segments were excluded. Strong co-occurrence of HLA alleles, especially DR and DQ, made assigning TCR associations to individual alleles difficult. Because HLA typing was unavailable for some donors at each locus, only the typed subset was used in association tests. Only TCR beta chains were sequenced in this cohort, and the absence of alpha or paired-chain data limited detectable features. Compared with the approximately 710-donor mean, donors in an Asian-associated ancestry cluster had fewer N-insertions in productive TCRs, according to a later genetic analysis. According to a later analysis, most CMV-associated TCR beta chains appeared to be HLA-restricted, and the HLA associations seemed to be driven largely by CMV exposure.

V is pared back by 7 bases and J by 6 bases, with 24 bases lying between the germline termini. For CDR1 and CDR2, the germline V gene lists SQVTM and ANQGSEA. From cysteine to phenylalanine, the CDR3 is 15 amino acids long. Only CDR3 DNA remains: 45 bases, in frame from the first base. As for this clone: Which antigen it targets is not known. No much larger clonotype is one base removed from it; base qualities were not supplied.

The cohort consisted of 600 or so healthy bone marrow donors. At the time of sampling, all cohort members were nominally healthy, though unrecorded immune exposures were likely present. The donor tested CMV seropositive and was one of the 289 seropositive cohort members. Every donor gave a peripheral blood sample, and the peripheral blood mononuclear cells from that sample were used for TCR beta sequencing. The Qiagen DNeasy Blood Extraction Kit was used to extract genomic DNA from the blood cell samples. The library relied on the immunoSEQ multiplex PCR assay. The multiplex PCR relied on a mix of 60 forward primers for TCR Vbeta segments and 13 reverse primers for TCR Jbeta segments. The CDR3 region of rearranged TCR beta genes was amplified from genomic DNA by a multiplex PCR assay. The amplified TCR beta libraries were sequenced on the Illumina HiSeq System as 87-base-pair reads. The authors' analysis ran thus. Across the 600 to 700 repertoires, a later analysis counted some 80 million unique TCR beta chains, 9.5 million to 13 million of which were shared by at least two donors. A nearest-neighbor algorithm error-corrected the raw reads and collapsed the reads into unique sequences, merging closely related sequences to remove PCR and sequencing errors. V, D and J gene segments were assigned by aligning CDR3 sequences to IMGT reference sequences. For a sequence to be retained, at least a six-nucleotide match to both a V gene segment and a J gene segment was required. A rearrangement was called productive if the CDR3 had no stop codons and remained in frame with V and J, and every other rearrangement was called non-productive. CDR3 was defined according to IMGT convention as the region running from the second conserved V-encoded cysteine to the conserved J-encoded phenylalanine. The earlier analysis of more than 450 of the donors excluded sequences that lacked an unambiguous match to a single V gene segment. An earlier analysis of just under 600 of the donors called V segments functional above 56.7% productive rearrangements and segregating when the between-donor standard deviation exceeded 5%. A statistical classification framework was developed to diagnose cytomegalovirus status using the catalog of TCR beta chain sequences. A later analysis assigned V and J genes by comparing TCR nucleotide sequences with IMGT/GENE-DB human TR gene sequences. Using the TCRdist pipeline, a later analysis assigned CDR3 sequences along with most-parsimonious VDJ recombination scenarios. In a later analysis, each TCR beta chain was defined by its CDR3 amino acid sequence together with its V-gene family, and reads without a unique V-gene family were excluded. In a later analysis, fewer than 650 highly shared, low-generation-probability nucleotide sequences were removed to address suspected cross-contamination and a sequencing artifact. In a later analysis, a clonal expansion index for each public chain was calculated from normalized within-repertoire ranks of inferred template counts. In a later analysis, generation probabilities were computed with a VDJ recombination model fitted to out-of-frame rearrangements, and the resulting probabilities were checked against IGoR. A later analysis scored TCR-TCR, TCR-HLA and TCR-CMV co-occurrence with hypergeometric tests, applying a repertoire-size bias correction to TCR pairs. A later analysis estimated false discovery rates by permuting HLA or CMV assignments 20 times. A later analysis grouped co-occurring TCRs with DBSCAN, adding TCRdist sequence similarity when clustering within HLA-allele-positive subsets. Repertoires with fewer than 30,000 or more than 120,000 public chains, plus five repertoires with anomalous nucleotide sharing, were excluded from co-occurrence clustering. In its TCRdb copy, this immuneACCESS table keeps in-frame sequences only and misses some clones. Where compared with another copy, unresolved V genes explain less than half of these, and the others have no known cause. The D gene and trimming were derived from the DNA, and the V and J assignments and clone size from that table. The sample records approximately 150,000 clones, 60% to 80% of which are singletons. The ten largest clones represent approximately 4.6% of the sample.

This clonotype was sampled from a young man in good health and CMV-seropositive. The sample was PBMCs. This chain joins TRBV29-1 to TRBJ1-2, with TRBD1 tentatively as D gene (5 bases match). The bases are TGCAGCGCCGGGAGAGCTGGGGCAGGAGGCAATGGCTACACCTTC. Its product reads: CSAGRAGAGGNGYTF.